This record looks at one T cell receptor beta chain sequence and its context. Its matching antigen is unknown. The CDR3 is 16 amino acids. The V gene lost 7 bases and the J gene lost 1 base, with 19 bases spanning the gap. Germline V gene data show CDR1 as MRHNA and CDR2 as SNTAGT. The libraries were made with immunoSEQ v3.0 at survey level. Clones were sequenced by immunoSEQ multiplex PCR, and TCRdb holds only the in-frame ones, with some missing. The sample carries tens of thousands of clones, 84% recorded once. This sample is drawn from a study of long-term antiretroviral therapy in people with HIV. Study findings and constraints: Blood specimens, gathered between 2004 and 2017, were possibly obtained under older ART regimens. Diversity rose after ART but stayed below transplant donor controls.

None of the participants with HIV were treated outside the United States. Each specimen consisted of roughly 1-10 million cryopreserved PBMC prior to extraction of DNA. V is TRBV6-4 and J is TRBJ1-2, with a possible D match to TRBD1 (6 bases). This receptor was identified in a man between 18 and 29 years old with HIV. Sequencing used unsorted PBMCs, obtained 0.1 years before starting antiretroviral therapy. The CDR3 protein is CASKPHDRSINYGYTF. CDR3 nucleotide sequence: TGTGCCAGCAAGCCACATGACAGGTCTATTAACTATGGCTACACCTTC.